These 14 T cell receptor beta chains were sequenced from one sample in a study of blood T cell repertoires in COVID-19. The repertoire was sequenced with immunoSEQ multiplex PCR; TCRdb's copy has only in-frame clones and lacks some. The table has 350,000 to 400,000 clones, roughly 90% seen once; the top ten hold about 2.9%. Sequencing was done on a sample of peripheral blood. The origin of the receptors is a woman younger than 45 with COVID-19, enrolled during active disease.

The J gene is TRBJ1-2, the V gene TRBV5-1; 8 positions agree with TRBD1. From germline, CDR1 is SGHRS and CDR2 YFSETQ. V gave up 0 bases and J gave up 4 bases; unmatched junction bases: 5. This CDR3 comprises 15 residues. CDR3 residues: CASSLATGVIYGYTF. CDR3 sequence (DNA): TGCGCCAGCAGCTTGGCGACAGGGGTAATCTATGGCTACACCTTC.

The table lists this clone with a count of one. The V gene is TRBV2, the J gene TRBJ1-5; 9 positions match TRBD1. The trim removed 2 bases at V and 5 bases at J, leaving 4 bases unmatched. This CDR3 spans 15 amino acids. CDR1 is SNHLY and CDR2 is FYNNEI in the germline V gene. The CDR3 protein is CASSELRTGDQPQHF. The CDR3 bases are TGTGCCAGCAGTGAATTACGGACAGGGGATCAGCCCCAGCATTTT.

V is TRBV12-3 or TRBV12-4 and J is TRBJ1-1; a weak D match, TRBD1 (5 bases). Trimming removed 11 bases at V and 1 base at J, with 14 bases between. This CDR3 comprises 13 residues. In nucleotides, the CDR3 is TGTGCCGCTAACGGCAGGGAGAACACTGAAGCTTTCTTT. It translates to CAANGRENTEAFF.

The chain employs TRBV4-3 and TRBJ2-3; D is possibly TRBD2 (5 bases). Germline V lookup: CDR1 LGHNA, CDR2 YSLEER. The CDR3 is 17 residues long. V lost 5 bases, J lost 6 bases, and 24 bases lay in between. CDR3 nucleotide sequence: TGCGCCAGCAGCTCAAGATCTATTGGCTCCCGAGGGGATACGCAGTATTTT. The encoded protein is CASSSRSIGSRGDTQYF.

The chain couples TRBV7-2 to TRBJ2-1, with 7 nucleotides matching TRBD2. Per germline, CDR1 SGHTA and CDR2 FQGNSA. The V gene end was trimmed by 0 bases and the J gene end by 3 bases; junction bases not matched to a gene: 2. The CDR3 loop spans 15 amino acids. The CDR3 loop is CASSLAGGFYNEQFF. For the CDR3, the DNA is TGTGCCAGCAGCTTAGCGGGGGGGTTCTACAATGAGCAGTTCTTC. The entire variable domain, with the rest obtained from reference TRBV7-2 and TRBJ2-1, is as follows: GAGVSQSPSNKVTEKGKDVELRCDPISGHTALYWYRQSLGQGLEFLIYFQGNSAPDKSGLPSDRFSAERTGGSVSTLTIQRTQQEDSAVYLCASSLAGGFYNEQFFGPGTRLTVL.

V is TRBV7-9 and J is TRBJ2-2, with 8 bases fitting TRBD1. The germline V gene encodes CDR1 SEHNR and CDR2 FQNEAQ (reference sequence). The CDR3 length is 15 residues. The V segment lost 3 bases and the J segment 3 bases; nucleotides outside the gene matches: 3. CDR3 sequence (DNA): TGTGCCAGCAGCTTGGACAGGGCCCACACCGGGGAGCTGTTTTTT. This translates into CASSLDRAHTGELFF.

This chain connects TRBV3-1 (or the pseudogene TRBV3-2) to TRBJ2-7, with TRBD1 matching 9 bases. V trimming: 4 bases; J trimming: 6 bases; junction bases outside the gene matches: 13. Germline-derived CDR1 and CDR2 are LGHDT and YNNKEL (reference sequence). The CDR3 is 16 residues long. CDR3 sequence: CASSLDPGQGRCEQYV. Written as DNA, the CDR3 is TGTGCCAGCAGCCTTGACCCGGGACAGGGTAGGTGCGAGCAGTACGTC.

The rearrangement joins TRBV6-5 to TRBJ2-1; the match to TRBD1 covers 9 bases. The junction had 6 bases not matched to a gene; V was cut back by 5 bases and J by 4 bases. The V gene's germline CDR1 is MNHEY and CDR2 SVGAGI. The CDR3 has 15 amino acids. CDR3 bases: TGTGCCAGCAGTCCGGGGGGACAGGGTTACAATGAGCAGTTCTTC. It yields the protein CASSPGGQGYNEQFF.

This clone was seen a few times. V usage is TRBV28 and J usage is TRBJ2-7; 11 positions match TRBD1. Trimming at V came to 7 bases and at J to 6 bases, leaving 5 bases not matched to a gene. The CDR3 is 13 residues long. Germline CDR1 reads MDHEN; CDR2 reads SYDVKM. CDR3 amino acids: CASTRTGGGEQYF. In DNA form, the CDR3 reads TGTGCCAGCACCCGGACAGGGGGCGGCGAGCAGTACTTC.

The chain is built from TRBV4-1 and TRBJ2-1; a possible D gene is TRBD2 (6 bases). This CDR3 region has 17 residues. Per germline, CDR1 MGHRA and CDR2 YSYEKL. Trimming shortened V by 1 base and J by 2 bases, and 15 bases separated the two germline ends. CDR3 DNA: TGCGCCAGCAGCCAAGGGGTAGCGGCAGACCCCTACAATGAGCAGTTCTTC. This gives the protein CASSQGVAADPYNEQFF.

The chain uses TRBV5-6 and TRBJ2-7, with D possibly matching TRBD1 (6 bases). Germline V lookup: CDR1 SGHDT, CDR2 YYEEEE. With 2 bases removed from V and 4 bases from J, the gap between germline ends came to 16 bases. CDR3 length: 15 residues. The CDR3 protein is CASSLLQGSLYEQYV. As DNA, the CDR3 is TGTGCCAGCAGCTTACTTCAGGGGAGTCTGTACGAGCAGTACGTC.

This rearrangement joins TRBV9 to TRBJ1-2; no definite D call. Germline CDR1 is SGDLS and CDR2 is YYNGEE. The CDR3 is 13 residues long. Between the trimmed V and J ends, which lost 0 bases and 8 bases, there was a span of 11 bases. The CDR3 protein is CASSVDAGWGYTF. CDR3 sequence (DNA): TGTGCCAGCAGCGTAGATGCGGGTTGGGGCTACACCTTC.

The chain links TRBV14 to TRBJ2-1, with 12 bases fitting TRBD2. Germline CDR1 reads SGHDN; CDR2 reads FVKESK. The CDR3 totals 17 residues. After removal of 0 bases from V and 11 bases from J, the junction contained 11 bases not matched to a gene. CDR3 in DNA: TGTGCCAGCAGCCAAGATCCAGGACTAGCGGGGACCGCTCAGCAGTTCTTC. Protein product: CASSQDPGLAGTAQQFF.

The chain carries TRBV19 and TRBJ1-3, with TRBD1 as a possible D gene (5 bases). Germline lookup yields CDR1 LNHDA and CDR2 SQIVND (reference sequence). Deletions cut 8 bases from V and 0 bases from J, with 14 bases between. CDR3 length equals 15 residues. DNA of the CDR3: TGTGCCAGTCGGGCGGGGCAGGGCTCTGGAAACACCATATATTTT. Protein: CASRAGQGSGNTIYF.